The 16 T cell receptor beta chains in this list originate from one sample, sequenced in a study of beta chain features in type 1 diabetes. Reverse transcription of all isolated RNA meant that expressed TCRB transcripts were sequenced. Produced via immunoSEQ multiplex PCR; TCRdb's table is partial and in-frame only. The sample comprises about 110,000 clones, roughly 40% of which are singletons, and about 0.07% rests with the top ten. Sample: stem cell memory CD4+ T cells from blood. The receptors were gathered from a woman aged 18-35 years in good health.

V gene TRBV11-3 combines with J gene TRBJ2-3, with 8 bases lining up with TRBD1. V was pared by 5 bases and J by 2 bases, with 6 bases of the junction left unmatched. Germline V gene data show CDR1 as SGHNT and CDR2 as YENEEA. The CDR3 totals 15 residues. This chain's CDR3 is CASSHDRGPTDTQYF. The CDR3 nucleotides read TGTGCCAGCAGCCATGACAGGGGCCCCACAGATACGCAGTATTTT.

This chain links TRBV28 with TRBJ2-3, with D unresolved. The CDR3 contains 16 residues. Germline CDR1 reads MDHEN; CDR2 reads SYDVKM. V dropped 6 bases and J dropped 0 bases, with 16 bases sitting between them. The CDR3 region is CASRSQISLSTDTQYF. For the CDR3, the DNA is TGTGCCAGCAGAAGTCAGATTTCCCTTAGCACAGATACGCAGTATTTT. The whole variable domain, filled in from reference TRBV28 and TRBJ2-3, reads DVKVTQSSRYLVKRTGEKVFLECVQDMDHENMFWYRQDPGLGLRLIYFSYDVKMKEKGDIPEGYSVSREKKERFSLILESASTNQTSMYLCASRSQISLSTDTQYFGPGTRLTVL.

The V gene is TRBV30, the J gene TRBJ1-1, with D unclear. The CDR3 is 14 residues long. Between the trimmed V and J ends, which lost 4 bases and 4 bases, there was a span of 16 bases. Germline V CDR1 and CDR2: GTSNPN, SVGIG (reference sequence). CDR3 sequence: CAWKSIFGSTEAFF. CDR3 DNA sequence: TGTGCCTGGAAAAGTATCTTTGGGAGCACTGAAGCTTTCTTT.

This clone has just a few counts. The chain uses TRBV7-2 and TRBJ2-5; D not resolved. The J call is doubtful: the DNA matches TRBJ2-7 better. CDR3 length equals 13 residues. In germline, CDR1 is SGHTA, CDR2 FQGNSA. The CDR3 DNA follows: TGTGCCAGCAGCTTAGCCCTCATCTACGAGCAGTACTTC. This sequence encodes CASSLALIYEQYF.

This clone was seen a few times. The chain has TRBV6-1 and TRBJ1-1, with D hard to call. Germline assignment: CDR1 MNHNS and CDR2 SASEGT. With 2 bases removed from V and 1 base from J, the gap between germline ends came to 8 bases. CDR3 length: 14 amino acids. The CDR3 DNA follows: TGTGCCAGCAGTGAACCGGTCTCGAACACTGAAGCTTTCTTT. Protein: CASSEPVSNTEAFF.

The V gene is TRBV28, the J gene TRBJ2-3, with 10 nucleotides matching TRBD2. Germline V lookup: CDR1 MDHEN, CDR2 SYDVKM. V was pared by 8 bases and J by 0 bases, with 11 bases of the junction left unmatched. The CDR3 totals 17 residues. This CDR3 is CASSGASGSRSTDTQYF. The CDR3 coding sequence is TGTGCCAGCTCGGGGGCTAGCGGGAGTCGGAGCACAGATACGCAGTATTTT.

This chain links TRBV12-5 with TRBJ2-1; D remains ambiguous. V was pared by 4 bases and J by 12 bases, with 13 bases between. Germline CDR1 and CDR2: LGHNT and FRNRAP. CDR3 length: 12 amino acids. DNA for the CDR3: TGTGCTAGTGGTTCCCCCGGCCGAGGGCAGTTCTTC. Its protein product is CASGSPGRGQFF.

J is TRBJ2-3 and V is TRBV9; 9 nucleotides align to TRBD1. CDR3 length: 20 residues. J was trimmed by 6 bases and V by 0 bases; bases with no gene match: 20. Germline V lookup: CDR1 SGDLS, CDR2 YYNGEE. The CDR3 protein is CASSVDETGGTSRIPDTQYF. CDR3 coding DNA: TGTGCCAGCAGCGTAGATGAGACAGGGGGGACCAGTCGGATTCCGGATACGCAGTATTTT.

The chain combines TRBV5-6 with TRBJ2-2, with 8 bases identical to TRBD2. In germline, CDR1 is SGHDT, CDR2 YYEEEE. This CDR3 has 17 amino acids. V lost 5 bases and J lost 5; bases outside the gene matches: 14. The CDR3 spells CASRRSSPGGGTGELFF. CDR3 sequence (DNA): TGTGCCAGCAGGCGGTCTAGCCCGGGAGGGGGTACCGGGGAGCTGTTTTTT. Filled out from reference TRBV5-6 and TRBJ2-2, the complete variable domain reads DAGVTQSPTHLIKTRGQQVTLRCSPKSGHDTVSWYQQALGQGPQFIFQYYEEEERQRGNFPDRFSGHQFPNYSSELNVNALLLGDSALYLCASRRSSPGGGTGELFFGEGSRLTVL.

The rearrangement links TRBV5-1 to TRBJ1-5; D is perhaps TRBD1 (5 bases). CDR1 is SGHRS, CDR2 YFSETQ, per germline. The CDR3 runs to 13 residues. V dropped 2 bases and J dropped 4 bases, with 7 bases sitting between them. The CDR3 loop reads CASSFGGNQPQHF. DNA of the CDR3: TGCGCCAGCAGCTTCGGGGGGAATCAGCCCCAGCATTTT.

This clone was detected only a few times. The rearrangement links TRBV10-2 to TRBJ2-1; 8 bases align to TRBD2. The CDR3 extends over 16 amino acids. After removal of 4 bases from V and 4 bases from J, the junction contained 9 bases not matched to a gene. CDR1 and CDR2 from the germline V gene are WSHSY and SAAADI. In DNA form, the CDR3 reads TGCGCCAGCAGTGGCCAGGGGAGCGGGAGTTACAATGAGCAGTTCTTC. Translating gives CASSGQGSGSYNEQFF.

This clone turned up a few times. The chain carries TRBV5-5 and TRBJ1-2; TRBD1 might be the D (5 bases). The CDR3 has 15 amino acids. Looked up from germline, CDR1 is SGHKS and CDR2 is YYEKEE (reference sequence). V was shortened by 5 bases and J by 0 bases, with 14 bases between the two germline ends. CDR3 loop: CASSSGGATNYGYTF. CDR3 nucleotides: TGTGCCAGCAGTTCAGGCGGGGCCACTAACTATGGCTACACCTTC.

This clone showed up just a few times. The rearrangement links TRBV6-6 to TRBJ2-7, with 9 positions matching TRBD1. This CDR3 is built from 15 residues. The ends lost 6 bases at V and 0 bases at J; junction bases unmatched: 6. Germline V CDR1 and CDR2: MNHNY, SVGAGI (reference sequence). The CDR3 sequence is CASSPSGQGSYEQYF. The DNA of the CDR3 is TGTGCCAGCAGCCCCTCGGGACAGGGCTCCTACGAGCAGTACTTC.

The V and J genes are TRBV27 and TRBJ1-5; D ambiguous. V was clipped by 3 bases and J by 1 base, with 7 bases between them. Germline V gene data show CDR1 as MNHEY and CDR2 as SMNVEV (reference sequence). The length of the CDR3 is 14 residues. This CDR3 reads CASSFRGSNQPQHF. The CDR3 coding sequence is TGTGCCAGCAGTTTTCGAGGGAGCAATCAGCCCCAGCATTTT.

This clone has just a few counts. The chain recombines TRBV4-2 with TRBJ2-6; 9 nucleotides line up with TRBD1. CDR1 LGHNA and CDR2 YNFKEQ come from the germline V gene. This CDR3 comprises 17 residues. V gave up 8 bases and J gave up 4 bases; unmatched junction bases: 12. DNA of the CDR3: TGTGCCAGCGGGAGGATACAGGGGGCACAGGGGGCCAACGTCCTGACTTTC. Its protein product is CASGRIQGAQGANVLTF.

This clone was detected a few times. This chain uses TRBV6-5 with TRBJ2-7; 9 bases fit TRBD1. Germline-derived CDR1 and CDR2 are MNHEY and SVGAGI. Trimming cost V 4 bases and J 7 bases; bases outside gene matches: 14. The CDR3 extends over 16 amino acids. DNA for the CDR3: TGTGCCAGCAGTTGGCTCCCGACAGGGGGTAGGGGGGAGCAGTACTTC. Its protein is CASSWLPTGGRGEQYF.